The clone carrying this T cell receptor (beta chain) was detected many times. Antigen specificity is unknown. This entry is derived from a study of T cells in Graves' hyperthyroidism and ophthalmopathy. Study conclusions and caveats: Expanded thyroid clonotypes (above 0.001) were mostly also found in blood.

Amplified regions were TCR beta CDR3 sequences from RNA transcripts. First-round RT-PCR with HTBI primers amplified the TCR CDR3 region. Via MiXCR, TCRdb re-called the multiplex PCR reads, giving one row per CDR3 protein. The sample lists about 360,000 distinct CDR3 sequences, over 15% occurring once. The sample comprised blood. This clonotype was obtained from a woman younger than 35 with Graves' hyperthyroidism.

The CDR3 nucleotides are TGTGCCAGCAGCCCCCGGGACAATGGCTATGGCTACACCTTC. Its protein product is CASSPRDNGYGYTF. The J gene is TRBJ1-2, the V gene TRBV7-8; tentatively, D is TRBD1 (6 bases). The CDR3 has 14 residues. Trimming left V 5 bases short and J 4 bases short, with 14 bases between. Germline V gene data show CDR1 as SGHVS and CDR2 as FQNEAQ. The complete variable domain, with remaining parts taken from reference TRBV7-8 and TRBJ1-2, reads GAGVSQSPRYKVAKRGQDVALRCDPISGHVSLFWYQQALGQGPEFLTYFQNEAQLDKSGLPSDRFFAERPEGSVSTLKIQRTQQEDSAVYLCASSPRDNGYGYTFGSGTRLTVV.